A selection of T cell receptor beta chains follows, all from one sample in a study of identical twins. TCRdb recomputed calls from the 5' RACE reads with MiXCR, one row per CDR3 protein. The repertoire holds about 890,000 distinct CDR3 sequences, over 9% seen once, with 1.5% to 2% in the top ten. This sample was also put to use in a study of yellow fever vaccine responses in identical twins.

Sequencing input: PBMCs. The receptors derive from a woman aged 18-29 years in good health. CDR3s include the opening cysteine and the closing phenylalanine or tryptophan.

CDR3aa	j_gene	v_gene
CASSHSLADHTGELFF	TRBJ2-2	TRBV4-1
CASTYGTADLEQYF	TRBJ2-7	TRBV6-1
CSVRGVGEKLFF	TRBJ1-4	TRBV29-1
CAISGPSPFANYGYTF	TRBJ1-2	TRBV10-3
CASSAWTGTNSPLHF	TRBJ1-6	TRBV5-8
CASSEFLPGQGGELFF	TRBJ2-2	TRBV2
CASSLVGRGTTGELFF	TRBJ2-2	TRBV7-2
CASSQDGLVGFGNTIYF	TRBJ1-3	TRBV4-1
CASTPDSGDSYNEQFF	TRBJ2-1	TRBV19
CSARVRGGLETQYF	TRBJ2-5	TRBV20-1
CASSYQRGTDTQYF	TRBJ2-3	TRBV7-9
CASSLVTGFTDTQYF	TRBJ2-3	TRBV7-8
CASLAGTSVYNEQFF	TRBJ2-1	TRBV5-1
CASSLNRDISTDTQYF	TRBJ2-3	TRBV5-1
CASSSQENNQPQHF	TRBJ1-5	TRBV5-1
CASSLYRGSNQPQHF	TRBJ1-5	TRBV6-2/TRBV6-3
CASSRRLAGSVEQYF	TRBJ2-7	TRBV16
CASSFSPGTGYNEQFF	TRBJ2-1	TRBV7-3
CASSPPGLAGETNTGELFF	TRBJ2-2	TRBV11-1
CASSQFLNEKLFF	TRBJ1-4	TRBV3-1
CASSYYGSYNEQFF	TRBJ2-1	TRBV6-2/TRBV6-3
CSVRLAGLPKETQYF	TRBJ2-5	TRBV29-1
CASSRVQGFSAFF	TRBJ1-1	TRBV6-1
CASSSGTGNNQPQHF	TRBJ1-5	TRBV6-5
CASSPLGAQDEQFF	TRBJ2-1	TRBV12-3/TRBV12-4
CASSPPADQETQYF	TRBJ2-5	TRBV9
CASSLESTGPYEQYF	TRBJ2-7	TRBV5-1
CSVEWGGERSTDTQYF	TRBJ2-3	TRBV29-1
CASSLGGRADLKEYF	TRBJ2-5	TRBV7-9
CASSFGQGTGKNTEAFF	TRBJ1-1	TRBV5-1
CSADLTGGYGYTF	TRBJ1-2	TRBV20-1
CSVREALFYTF	TRBJ1-2	TRBV29-1
CASSQVDSSTNNEQFF	TRBJ2-1	TRBV3-1
CSVEDRVWGEAFF	TRBJ1-1	TRBV29-1
CASSRDNAGAQYF	TRBJ2-3	TRBV5-1
CASSLIGGNYGYTF	TRBJ1-2	TRBV27
CASLSIALHF	TRBJ1-6	TRBV2
CATSRQGGDTGELFF	TRBJ2-2	TRBV24-1
CSARGRDQPYEQYF	TRBJ2-7	TRBV20-1
CASSAQGSAGNTIYF	TRBJ1-3	TRBV5-1
CASSPGVGYEQYF	TRBJ2-7	TRBV18
CATSDPLASSTDTQYF	TRBJ2-3	TRBV24-1
CASSLRTSGRTGNEQFF	TRBJ2-1	TRBV7-3
CASSFSGAANQPQHF	TRBJ1-5	TRBV27
CASRTGTGTYNEQFF	TRBJ2-1	TRBV12-3/TRBV12-4
CASSLAFPYNEQFF	TRBJ2-1	TRBV7-9